A single T cell receptor beta chain is shown here with its context. Trimming stripped 2 bases from V and 2 bases from J, with 7 bases between. The germline CDR1 and CDR2 sequences are SGHDT and YYEEEE. The CDR3 has 14 amino acids. Generated by immunoSEQ multiplex PCR, the TCRdb table keeps only in-frame clones and is missing some. The sample contains just under 65,000 clones, roughly 91% of which appear only once. These data come from a study of T cell changes during pregnancy in multiple sclerosis. The clonotype was recovered from a female donor in good health, enrolled as a control in a pregnancy study. This sequence joins TRBV5-6 and TRBJ2-2; D is unclear. The source material was peripheral blood, sampled in the third trimester of pregnancy. The CDR3 DNA follows: TGTGCCAGCAGCTTAATCCTAAACACCGGGGAGCTGTTTTTT. As protein: CASSLILNTGELFF.